This TCR beta chain appears in the sequencing data of a study of metastatic and nonmetastatic thyroid tumors. Study summary: Malignant and benign thyroid patients had repertoires compared in peripheral blood and tumor or nodule tissue.

General study findings and limits: Significantly higher TCR beta diversity was reportedly seen in malignant thyroid tumors than benign nodules, in blood and tumor.

Prior to thyroid surgery, none of the patients had received any treatment. About this clone itself: Its target is unknown.

With 1 base removed from V and 10 bases from J, the gap between germline ends came to 17 bases. The CDR3 is 15 residues long. The germline CDR1 and CDR2 sequences are MNHNS and SASEGT. Authors' analysis steps: CDR3 was compared across clinicopathological groups, and the resulting differences were used to build a distant-metastasis classifier for papillary thyroid cancer. TCRdb re-analyzed the PCR reads using MiXCR. The authors' filters were not applied to this entry. The table records 22,000 or so clones, roughly a sixth of them present only once. This rearrangement joins TRBV6-1 to TRBJ1-5, with D possibly TRBD1 on 6 matching bases. Sequenced input: blood. This receptor was identified in a female donor with papillary thyroid cancer or a benign thyroid nodule (not recorded which). Some clones in this sample may be carry-over from other donors' samples. The CDR3 loop is CASSEEGDGSLPQHF. In DNA, the CDR3 is TGTGCCAGCAGTGAAGAGGGGGACGGTTCATTACCCCAGCATTTT.